This T cell receptor (beta chain) was sequenced during a study of early T cells in non-severe SARS-CoV-2 infection. Study-wide context: From unsorted whole blood, bulk RNA was sequenced, and the chains remained unpaired. General study findings and limits: Private and CD4 specificities were missed by VDJdb matching, which favored anti-spike CD8 responses.

This clonotype was counted many times. Its target is not known. The library protocol tagged individual cDNA molecules with unique molecular identifiers. TCRdb independently ran MiXCR on the 5' RACE reads; one entry per CDR3 protein. The sample has about 38,000 distinct CDR3 sequences; about 5% are singletons. V lost 0 bases to trimming and J lost 5 bases, with 15 bases between them. The CDR3 is 15 residues long. The germline CDR1 and CDR2 sequences are SGDLS and YYNGEE. The receptor was isolated from an adult who was a healthcare worker with PCR-confirmed SARS-CoV-2 infection or an uninfected control (not recorded which). Sequenced material: whole blood. V and J are TRBV9 and TRBJ2-7; D uncertain. Here the CDR3 reads CASSVEATRAHEQYF. CDR3 DNA sequence: TGTGCCAGCAGCGTAGAGGCCACCCGCGCCCACGAGCAGTACTTC.